This TCR beta chain is from a study of blood T cell repertoires in COVID-19. The ends lost 2 bases at V and 4 bases at J; junction bases unmatched: 8. This CDR3 region has 16 residues. Looked up from germline, CDR1 is MDHEN and CDR2 is SYDVKM. Adults between about 18 and 95 years of age took part from 20 to 25 US areas. Membership in each cohort depended on participant-reported clinical history. The recovered donors of Cohort 3 showed two negative PCRs, clearance, or symptom resolution. Under the authors' procedure: Researchers report that nucleated cell counts were estimated from reference gene primer amplification. TCRdb's table, derived via immunoSEQ multiplex PCR, lists solely in-frame clones and lacks some. That table supplies the V and J calls and clone size; D and trimming were determined from the DNA. The table records nearly 350,000 clones, 87% of them present only once.

This TCR derives from a woman between 25 and 40 years old who had recovered from COVID-19. The genes are TRBV28 and TRBJ1-2; TRBD1 aligns across 9 bases. Material for sequencing was PBMCs or T cells enriched from blood (not recorded which). CDR3 sequence reads: CASSLGKTTGGYGYTF. As DNA, the CDR3 is TGTGCCAGCAGTTTAGGGAAAACGACAGGGGGCTATGGCTACACCTTC.